The 23 T cell receptor beta chains below all came from one sample that was sequenced in a study of blood T cell repertoires in COVID-19. TCRdb's table, derived via immunoSEQ multiplex PCR, lists solely in-frame clones and lacks some. Of approximately 250,000 clones detected, 86% appear once; the ten largest clones hold approximately 4%. Material: peripheral blood. These receptors came from a man aged 18-30 years with active or convalescent COVID-19.

V gene TRBV19 combines with J gene TRBJ2-7; no clear D. Between the trimmed V and J ends, which lost 3 bases and 7 bases, there was a span of 10 bases. The CDR3 loop spans 12 amino acids. Germline CDR1 reads LNHDA; CDR2 reads SQIVND (reference sequence). In nucleotides, the CDR3 is TGTGCCAGTAGTATTCCCCGGCGGGAGCAGTACTTC. Translation gives CASSIPRREQYF.

J is TRBJ1-1 and V is TRBV25-1; no definite D call. Deletions cut 4 bases from V and 1 base from J, with 10 bases between. This CDR3 has 14 amino acids. Germline values: CDR1 MGHDK, CDR2 SYGVNS. In nucleotides, the CDR3 is TGTGCCAGCAGTGTAGTGGGCTCGAACACTGAAGCTTTCTTT. It translates to CASSVVGSNTEAFF.

V usage is TRBV5-1 and J usage is TRBJ2-7; no clear D. Germline CDR1 reads SGHRS; CDR2 reads YFSETQ. There are 14 residues in the CDR3. Trimming cost V 6 bases and J 0 bases, with 13 bases left between them. This CDR3 is CASTPTGDSYEQYF. CDR3 in DNA: TGCGCCAGCACCCCGACCGGAGACTCCTACGAGCAGTACTTC.

The chain combines TRBV9 with TRBJ1-3, with 9 bases identical to TRBD1. The V and J ends lost 2 bases and 2 bases, in that order; junction bases with no gene match: 8. The CDR3 has 17 amino acids. The germline gives CDR1 SGDLS, CDR2 YYNGEE. The CDR3 DNA is TGTGCCAGCAGCGTTCGACAGGGGGGGATGGCTGGAAACACCATATATTTT. It codes for CASSVRQGGMAGNTIYF.

In DNA, the CDR3 is TGCGCCAGCAACCGGGACAGGGATAATGAAAAACTGTTTTTT. Amino acid sequence: CASNRDRDNEKLFF. V usage is TRBV4-1 and J usage is TRBJ1-4, with 9 bases fitting TRBD1. J was trimmed by 4 bases and V by 7 bases; bases with no gene match: 4. The germline gives CDR1 MGHRA, CDR2 YSYEKL. CDR3 length: 14 amino acids.

This rearrangement joins TRBV6-2 or TRBV6-3 to TRBJ1-5; TRBD1 might be the D (6 bases). The CDR3 is made up of 13 amino acids. Germline V gene lookup returns CDR1 MNHEY and CDR2 SVGEGT. Trimming pared 6 bases from V and 9 bases from J, leaving 15 bases between. Written as DNA, the CDR3 is TGTGCCAGCAGCCGGACAGTCTATCGGCCCCAGCATTTT. Amino acid sequence: CASSRTVYRPQHF.

This chain joins TRBV2 and TRBJ2-7; 12 bases match TRBD1. Germline V gives CDR1 SNHLY, CDR2 FYNNEI. The CDR3 length is 13 residues. J lost 6 bases, V lost 11 bases, and 8 bases had no gene match. The CDR3 DNA is TGTGCCGGGACCGGGACAGGGGGCGTCGAGCAGTACTTC. Amino acids: CAGTGTGGVEQYF.

This clone was detected only a few times. This same CDR3 is encoded by further DNA sequences in the sample. The gene calls are TRBV7-2 and TRBJ2-7; D ambiguous. The length of the CDR3 is 12 residues. CDR1 SGHTA and CDR2 FQGNSA come from the germline V gene. V was cut by 5 bases and J by 0 bases, with 5 bases left in between. The CDR3: CASSPSSYEQYF. The CDR3 coding sequence is TGTGCCAGCAGCCCCAGCTCCTACGAGCAGTACTTC.

This clone has only a few counts. The V gene is TRBV19, the J gene TRBJ1-2; a possible D gene is TRBD1 (5 bases). The V and J ends lost 7 bases and 0 bases respectively, with 12 bases between them. CDR1 is LNHDA, CDR2 SQIVND, per germline (reference sequence). The CDR3 runs 14 residues. CDR3 nucleotides: TGTGCCAGTACCCCGACAGCGTCTAACTATGGCTACACCTTC. Translation gives CASTPTASNYGYTF. Based on the CDR3 plus reference TRBV19 and TRBJ1-2, the full variable domain is DGGITQSPKYLFRKEGQNVTLSCEQNLNHDAMYWYRQDPGQGLRLIYYSQIVNDFQKGDIAEGYSVSREKKESFPLTVTSAQKNPTAFYLCASTPTASNYGYTFGSGTRLTVV.

This chain links TRBV5-1 with TRBJ1-1, with D unclear. Trimming cost V 1 base and J 5 bases, with 12 bases left between them. This CDR3 spans 14 amino acids. Germline V gene data show CDR1 as SGHRS and CDR2 as YFSETQ. The CDR3 here is CASSLRVAGTEAFF. The CDR3 nucleotides are TGCGCCAGCAGCTTGAGGGTTGCGGGGACTGAAGCTTTCTTT.

The chain couples TRBV7-9 to TRBJ2-1; 8 bases are a match to TRBD2. V was pared by 10 bases and J by 5 bases, with 7 bases of the junction left unmatched. Germline-derived CDR1 and CDR2 are SEHNR and FQNEAQ (reference sequence). This CDR3 is 13 amino acids long. For the CDR3, the DNA is TGTGCCACCAGACTAGCGTTTAACAATGAGCAGTTCTTC. It codes for CATRLAFNNEQFF.

The V and J genes are TRBV29-1 and TRBJ1-1; 7 positions match TRBD1. This CDR3 has 12 residues. Unmatched junction bases numbered 5, after V lost 2 bases and J lost 8 bases. Germline assignment: CDR1 SQVTM and CDR2 ANQGSEA. This chain's CDR3 is CSVERTGLEAFF. CDR3 in DNA: TGCAGCGTTGAACGGACAGGCCTAGAAGCTTTCTTT.

The DNA of the CDR3 is TGTGCCAGCAGTGTCGGACCGGGACAGGGTGAAACTGAAGAGGAAAAACTGTTTTTT. Residues: CASSVGPGQGETEEEKLFF. The chain carries TRBV2 and TRBJ1-4; 9 bases fit TRBD1. With 4 bases clipped from V and 8 bases from J, the junction kept 20 bases outside the gene matches. Germline-derived CDR1 and CDR2 are SNHLY and FYNNEI. The CDR3 length is 19 residues. Based on the CDR3 plus reference TRBV2 and TRBJ1-4, the full variable domain is EPEVTQTPSHQVTQMGQEVILRCVPISNHLYFYWYRQILGQKVEFLVSFYNNEISEKSEIFDDQFSVERPDGSNFTLKIRSTKLEDSAMYFCASSVGPGQGETEEEKLFFGSGTQLSVL.

This sequence joins TRBV7-2 and TRBJ1-1, with D hard to call. Germline loops: CDR1 SGHTA, CDR2 FQGNSA. The CDR3 has 13 residues. Trimming pared 5 bases from V and 3 bases from J, leaving 10 bases between. CDR3 protein: CASSLPHYTEAFF. The CDR3 bases are TGTGCCAGCAGCCTACCTCATTACACTGAAGCTTTCTTT.

The CDR3 spells CARQGDLYNEQFF. As DNA, the CDR3 is TGTGCCAGACAGGGGGACCTTTACAATGAGCAGTTCTTC. The chain has TRBV2 and TRBJ2-1; 8 bases are a match to TRBD1. There are 13 residues in the CDR3. The V gene end was trimmed by 9 bases and the J gene end by 4 bases; junction bases not matched to a gene: 5. Germline V gene lookup returns CDR1 SNHLY and CDR2 FYNNEI.

The rearrangement joins TRBV2 to TRBJ1-1; 8 nucleotides align to TRBD1. Germline V lookup: CDR1 SNHLY, CDR2 FYNNEI. This CDR3 has 12 amino acids. Trimming removed 8 bases from V and 6 bases from J; junction bases left unmatched: 5. CDR3: CASAGQGSEAFF. The CDR3 DNA sequence: TGTGCCAGCGCCGGACAGGGCTCTGAAGCTTTCTTT.

The rearrangement uses TRBV21-1 and TRBJ2-7; the table's D call of TRBD2 was not tested on the DNA. TRBV21-1 is described as a pseudogene. The CDR3 consists of 15 residues. DNA for the CDR3: TGTGCCAGCACGACTAGCGGGAGGCGTTTCTACGAGCAGTACTTC. This gives the protein CASTTSGRRFYEQYF.

This chain uses TRBV19 with TRBJ1-5; 8 nucleotides align to TRBD1. This CDR3 has 15 residues. The junction had 4 bases not matched to a gene; V was cut back by 2 bases and J by 4 bases. Germline V gene lookup returns CDR1 LNHDA and CDR2 SQIVND (reference sequence). The CDR3 nucleotides read TGTGCCAGTAGTATATTTCAGGGGGCGAATCAGCCCCAGCATTTT. Amino acids: CASSIFQGANQPQHF. The whole variable domain, filled in from reference TRBV19 and TRBJ1-5, reads DGGITQSPKYLFRKEGQNVTLSCEQNLNHDAMYWYRQDPGQGLRLIYYSQIVNDFQKGDIAEGYSVSREKKESFPLTVTSAQKNPTAFYLCASSIFQGANQPQHFGDGTRLSIL.

The chain carries TRBV28 and TRBJ1-6; TRBD1 matches at 7 bases. The junction had 3 bases not matched to a gene; V was cut back by 4 bases and J by 6 bases. Germline loops: CDR1 MDHEN, CDR2 SYDVKM. This CDR3 region has 14 residues. DNA for the CDR3: TGTGCCAGCAGTTCGGGACAGCCTAATTCACCCCTCCACTTT. Amino acid sequence: CASSSGQPNSPLHF.

V usage is TRBV4-1 and J usage is TRBJ1-5, with D perhaps matching TRBD1 (6 bases). Per germline, CDR1 MGHRA and CDR2 YSYEKL. V lost 3 bases and J 6 bases, leaving 9 bases between the germline ends. The CDR3 covers 13 residues. CDR3 sequence reads: CASSHGGLQPQHF. The CDR3 region has the DNA TGCGCCAGCAGCCACGGGGGGCTTCAGCCCCAGCATTTT.

The rearrangement links TRBV7-2 to TRBJ2-1; TRBD2 aligns across 7 bases. CDR1 is SGHTA and CDR2 is FQGNSA in the germline V gene. The CDR3 length is 16 residues. The ends lost 0 bases at V and 4 bases at J; junction bases unmatched: 6. The CDR3 reads CASSLASSGNYNEQFF. The CDR3 nucleotides are TGTGCCAGCAGCTTAGCGTCTAGCGGAAATTACAATGAGCAGTTCTTC.

The genes are TRBV19 and TRBJ1-2, with TRBD1 matching 8 bases. V shed 9 bases and J 5 bases; nucleotides not matched to a gene: 5. Germline values: CDR1 LNHDA, CDR2 SQIVND (reference sequence). This CDR3 region has 12 residues. CDR3 nucleotide sequence: TGTGCCAGCACGGACAGGGCTTATGGCTACACCTTC. Translating it yields CASTDRAYGYTF.

The J gene is TRBJ1-2, the V gene TRBV19, with D perhaps matching TRBD1 (5 bases). This CDR3 is 13 amino acids long. V lost 5 bases, J lost 10 bases, and 17 bases lay in between. Germline values: CDR1 LNHDA, CDR2 SQIVND (reference sequence). CDR3 sequence reads: CASSYSGTPVYTF. The CDR3, as DNA: TGTGCCAGTAGTTACTCCGGGACTCCAGTCTACACCTTC.